A single sample is the source of the 20 T cell receptor beta chains below, sequenced in a study of blood T cell repertoires in COVID-19 (dated by TCRdb to the early 2020s). Preparation of the library involved the immunoSEQ multiplex PCR assay. As stored in TCRdb, this immuneACCESS dataset retains in-frame rearrangements with V and J assigned. A fraction of the clones does not appear; measured against another copy, unresolved V genes explain less than half of the discrepancy, and the remainder lacks a known reason. The sample table shows around 170,000 clones, and around 72% are seen once. 2.5% to 3% of the sample rests with the top ten. The specimen was peripheral blood. The origin of the receptors is a woman over 75 with acute or convalescent COVID-19.

This clone is judged medium-sized. The chain recombines TRBV28 with TRBJ1-2; a possible D gene is TRBD1 (6 bases). CDR3 length equals 14 residues. Trimming pared 5 bases from V and 5 bases from J, leaving 15 bases between. Germline loops: CDR1 MDHEN, CDR2 SYDVKM. The CDR3 loop reads CASSVQGLRYGYTF. As DNA, the CDR3 is TGTGCCAGCAGTGTTCAGGGGCTGAGGTATGGCTACACCTTC.

DNA for the CDR3: TGTGCCAGTAGTATTCAAGGGACAGGGAATTACGAGCAGTACTTC. This encodes CASSIQGTGNYEQYF. This sequence joins TRBV19 and TRBJ2-7, with 9 bases aligning to TRBD1. CDR3 length: 15 amino acids. V lost 3 bases, J lost 4 bases, and 7 bases stayed unmatched. Germline V gene lookup returns CDR1 LNHDA and CDR2 SQIVND (reference sequence).

The chain joins TRBV7-9 to TRBJ2-1; D possibly corresponds to TRBD1 (6 bases). CDR1 is SEHNR and CDR2 is FQNEAQ in the germline V gene (reference sequence). Trimming removed 2 bases from V and 3 bases from J, with 11 bases in between. The CDR3 totals 15 residues. The CDR3 region is CASSLRVGGYNEQFF. CDR3 bases: TGTGCCAGCAGCTTAAGGGTAGGGGGCTACAATGAGCAGTTCTTC.

V and J are TRBV28 and TRBJ1-4; weak D call: TRBD1 (5 bases). CDR1 MDHEN and CDR2 SYDVKM come from the germline V gene. The CDR3 has 14 residues. The germline V and J ends were trimmed by 0 bases and 5 bases, with 7 bases remaining between them. The CDR3 region has the DNA TGTGCCAGCAGTTTATGGGGGCAGAATGAAAAACTGTTTTTT. This encodes CASSLWGQNEKLFF. The complete variable domain, with remaining parts taken from reference TRBV28 and TRBJ1-4, reads DVKVTQSSRYLVKRTGEKVFLECVQDMDHENMFWYRQDPGLGLRLIYFSYDVKMKEKGDIPEGYSVSREKKERFSLILESASTNQTSMYLCASSLWGQNEKLFFGSGTQLSVL.

This sequence joins TRBV23-1 and TRBJ1-4, with a tentative D call TRBD1 (5 bases). TRBV23-1 is an ORF; its function is uncertain. The CDR3 sequence is 15 residues long. Trimming removed 2 bases from V and 4 bases from J, with 11 bases in between. CDR3 residues: CASSQRGSGNEKLFF. CDR3 sequence (DNA): TGCGCCAGCAGTCAAAGGGGAAGTGGTAATGAAAAACTGTTTTTT.

The rearrangement uses TRBV7-9 and TRBJ2-1; D possibly corresponds to TRBD2 (6 bases). CDR3 length: 15 residues. Germline CDR1 reads SEHNR; CDR2 reads FQNEAQ (reference sequence). V was shortened by 5 bases and J by 8 bases, with 19 bases between the two germline ends. Here the CDR3 DNA reads TGTGCCAGCAGCCAAACTAGCTCACTGGGTCATGAGCAGTTCTTC. Protein sequence: CASSQTSSLGHEQFF.

This chain joins TRBV2 and TRBJ2-7; 10 positions agree with TRBD2. V was clipped by 1 base and J by 5 bases; unmatched bases: 2. Germline-derived CDR1 and CDR2 are SNHLY and FYNNEI. The CDR3 loop spans 14 amino acids. The CDR3 here is CASSEGLAGDEQYF. The CDR3 nucleotides read TGTGCCAGCAGTGAAGGGCTAGCGGGAGACGAGCAGTACTTC.

This clone was found a few times. The chain uses TRBV2 and TRBJ2-5, with 10 nucleotides matching TRBD1. Unmatched junction bases numbered 10, after V lost 7 bases and J lost 5 bases. This CDR3 has 15 amino acids. Germline loops: CDR1 SNHLY, CDR2 FYNNEI. CDR3: CASTGETGGWETQYF. The CDR3 DNA sequence: TGTGCCAGCACCGGGGAGACAGGGGGCTGGGAGACCCAGTACTTC.

The chain couples TRBV6-2 or TRBV6-3 to TRBJ2-1; 13 bases agree with TRBD2. Germline-derived CDR1 and CDR2 are MNHEY and SVGEGT. This CDR3 is built from 17 residues. Trimming took 5 bases from V and 12 from J; bases not matched to a gene: 16. The CDR3 protein is CASSRGTSGTRQRAQFF. The CDR3 DNA follows: TGTGCCAGCAGTCGGGGGACTAGCGGGACCCGACAGCGCGCGCAGTTCTTC.

This clone appeared a single time. The chain uses TRBV18 and TRBJ2-1; D unclear. This CDR3 has 12 residues. The germline gives CDR1 KGHSH, CDR2 LQKENI. The ends were cut back, 1 base at V and 15 bases at J, with 13 bases in the middle. Written as DNA, the CDR3 is TGTGCCAGCTCACCACTTCGAGACTGGTGGTTCTTC. Its translation is CASSPLRDWWFF.

This chain joins TRBV24-1 and TRBJ2-3; TRBD1 is a possible D gene (5 bases). V was cut by 9 bases and J by 1 base, with 10 bases left in between. CDR3 length: 13 amino acids. Germline loops: CDR1 KGHDR, CDR2 SFDVKD. CDR3 nucleotide sequence: TGTGCCACCGCTAAGACAGGCACAGATACGCAGTATTTT. This encodes CATAKTGTDTQYF.

The gene calls are TRBV3-1 (or the pseudogene TRBV3-2) and TRBJ1-1, with D hard to call. V lost 1 base and J lost 0, with 3 bases in between. Germline V gene data show CDR1 as LGHDT and CDR2 as YNNKEL (reference sequence). The CDR3 covers 13 residues. DNA for the CDR3: TGTGCCAGCAGCCAAGTCGTGAACACTGAAGCTTTCTTT. It specifies CASSQVVNTEAFF.

This clone was seen just once. The CDR3 nucleotides are TGTGCCAGCTCATCCAGGACGGGATCTAATGAAAAACTGTTTTTT. Its protein is CASSSRTGSNEKLFF. The chain recombines TRBV18 with TRBJ1-4; no reliable D call. CDR1 and CDR2 from the germline V gene are KGHSH and LQKENI. The CDR3 sequence is 15 residues long. The V gene lost 5 bases and the J gene lost 3 bases, with 13 bases spanning the gap.

This clone turned up a few times. The chain recombines TRBV18 with TRBJ1-1, with D possibly matching TRBD1 (5 bases). The CDR3 is 12 amino acids. The V and J ends lost 2 bases and 4 bases respectively, with 5 bases between them. Germline lookup yields CDR1 KGHSH and CDR2 LQKENI. The CDR3 nucleotides are TGTGCCAGCTCACCAGACAGCACTGAAGCTTTCTTT. Translating it yields CASSPDSTEAFF.

This clone was detected only a few times. The chain is built from TRBV10-3 and TRBJ2-1; 7 positions match TRBD1. The CDR3 extends over 16 amino acids. The germline gives CDR1 ENHRY, CDR2 SYGVKD. After removal of 0 bases from V and 8 bases from J, the junction contained 10 bases not matched to a gene. The CDR3 nucleotides read TGTGCCATCAGTGAGTCTTTGGGACAGAGGCCGGATGAGCAGTTCTTC. The encoded protein is CAISESLGQRPDEQFF.

CDR3 residues: CATAYVNSYEQYF. The CDR3 region has the DNA TGTGCCACCGCGTACGTTAACTCCTACGAGCAGTACTTC. The rearrangement joins TRBV24-1 to TRBJ2-7; no clear D. With 9 bases removed from V and 0 bases from J, the gap between germline ends came to 11 bases. Per germline, CDR1 KGHDR and CDR2 SFDVKD. The CDR3 spans 13 residues.

This chain joins TRBV30 and TRBJ1-5; a weak D match, TRBD1 (6 bases). CDR1 is GTSNPN and CDR2 is SVGIG in the germline V gene (reference sequence). The CDR3 runs 12 residues. V was cut by 5 bases and J by 4 bases, with 9 bases left in between. The CDR3 reads CAWGTPNQPQHF. The CDR3 region has the DNA TGTGCCTGGGGGACACCGAATCAGCCCCAGCATTTT.

This chain joins TRBV6-1 and TRBJ1-1; tentatively, D is TRBD1 (6 bases). The germline gives CDR1 MNHNS, CDR2 SASEGT. V was pared by 5 bases and J by 11 bases, with 15 bases between. The CDR3 covers 12 residues. The CDR3 sequence is CASSPTGLDAFF. The CDR3 nucleotides read TGTGCCAGCAGTCCAACAGGGTTGGATGCTTTCTTT.

The genes are TRBV2 and TRBJ2-1, with 15 bases lining up with TRBD2. The junction had 3 bases not matched to a gene; V was cut back by 0 bases and J by 6 bases. The CDR3 length is 17 residues. Germline CDR1 reads SNHLY; CDR2 reads FYNNEI. CDR3 amino acids: CASSEARGLAGGNEQFF. The CDR3 coding sequence is TGTGCCAGCAGTGAAGCACGGGGACTAGCGGGAGGCAATGAGCAGTTCTTC.

The V gene is TRBV5-6, the J gene TRBJ2-7; 10 bases align to TRBD1. The CDR3 totals 16 residues. The V segment lost 3 bases and the J segment 2 bases; nucleotides outside the gene matches: 8. Germline V gene lookup returns CDR1 SGHDT and CDR2 YYEEEE. The CDR3 nucleotides read TGTGCCAGCAGCTCAGGGTGGGACAGGGGCGCCTACGAGCAGTACTTC. As protein: CASSSGWDRGAYEQYF.